In its sample, the clone carrying this T cell receptor beta chain was seen a few times. The CDR3 spans 18 residues. The germline CDR1 and CDR2 sequences are MDHEN and SYDVKM. Unmatched junction bases numbered 11, after V lost 5 bases and J lost 4 bases. Authors' analysis steps: Estimates of nucleated cell counts were drawn from the amplification of reference gene primers. Measured with immunoSEQ multiplex PCR; TCRdb has only the in-frame clones, and not every one. Clone size and the V and J calls come from that table; the DNA yielded D and trimming. Among over 200,000 clones listed, 84% were seen once. The record originates from a study of blood T cell repertoires in COVID-19. Study-wide background: The analysed material was cDNA or gDNA that came from T cells, B-cell-depleted T cells, or PBMCs.

The chain has TRBV28 and TRBJ2-6; 10 positions agree with TRBD1. Sample: PBMCs or T cells enriched from blood (not recorded which). This clonotype was obtained from a woman aged 40 to 50 who had recovered from COVID-19. In nucleotides, the CDR3 is TGTGCCAGCAGTAGTTATAGGGGACAGGGGACCGGGGCCAACGTCCTGACTTTC. It translates to CASSSYRGQGTGANVLTF.